A single sample is the source of the 5 T cell receptor beta chains below, sequenced in a study of T cells in Graves' hyperthyroidism and ophthalmopathy. Using RNA transcripts as the source, TCR beta CDR3 regions were amplified. The TCR CDR3 first-round RT-PCR relied on the HTBI primer set. Via MiXCR, TCRdb re-called the multiplex PCR reads, giving one row per CDR3 protein. The data contain about 520,000 distinct CDR3 sequences, under 25% of them singletons. Sequencing used blood. The receptor source for this set is a young man with Graves' hyperthyroidism.

This clonotype was found many times. This rearrangement joins TRBV6-1 to TRBJ2-5; 8 bases are a match to TRBD2. This CDR3 spans 13 amino acids. Germline V gene lookup returns CDR1 MNHNS and CDR2 SASEGT. V lost 3 bases, J lost 5 bases, and 2 bases stayed unmatched. CDR3 region: CASSERGAETQYF. The DNA of the CDR3 is TGTGCCAGCAGTGAGCGGGGGGCCGAGACCCAGTACTTC.

This chain uses TRBV12-3 or TRBV12-4 with TRBJ1-5, with a possible D match to TRBD1 (5 bases). Trimming shortened V by 8 bases and J by 5 bases, and 16 bases separated the two germline ends. The CDR3 spans 14 residues. CDR3 in DNA: TGTGCCAGCGGGGGTAAAGGAAATTATCAGCCCCAGCATTTT. It specifies CASGGKGNYQPQHF.

Worth noting for this clonotype: A read error may produce the germline difference seen at one junction end. This chain connects TRBV20-1 to TRBJ2-7, with D possibly TRBD1 on 6 matching bases. Germline assignment: CDR1 DFQATT and CDR2 SNEGSKA (reference sequence). The CDR3 sequence is 13 residues long. The CDR3 is CSAATGSPYKQYF. The CDR3 nucleotides are TGCAGTGCCGCTACAGGGTCCCCCTACAAGCAGTACTTC.

Comments on this clonotype: A much larger clone is a single base away; this may be a read error. The CDR3 DNA reads as TGCGCCAGCAGCCCGAGGACAAGGGGGGATTACGAGCAGTACTTC. This codes for CASSPRTRGDYEQYF. The chain combines TRBV4-1 with TRBJ2-7; D may be TRBD1 or TRBD2 (6 bases each). Germline V gene lookup returns CDR1 MGHRA and CDR2 YSYEKL. The CDR3 loop spans 15 amino acids. Trimming pared 4 bases from V and 4 bases from J, leaving 17 bases between.

This chain joins TRBV6-5 and TRBJ1-3; D is possibly TRBD1 (5 bases). The CDR3 is 16 amino acids. Between the trimmed V and J ends, which lost 7 bases and 0 bases, there was a span of 16 bases. The V gene's germline CDR1 is MNHEY and CDR2 SVGAGI. CDR3 DNA sequence: TGTGCCAGCATTTTTTCCGGGACCGACTCTGGAAACACCATATATTTT. It translates to CASIFSGTDSGNTIYF.